The 21 T cell receptor beta chains presented below share a single source sample, sequenced in a study of beta chain features in type 1 diabetes. The sequenced template was cDNA made from the entire isolated RNA. Produced via immunoSEQ multiplex PCR; TCRdb's table is partial and in-frame only. The data contain fewer than 550,000 clones, 10% to 12% of them singletons. The specimen was naive CD4+ T cells from blood. The receptors shown here come from a woman aged 18-29 years in good health.

The rearrangement joins TRBV7-2 to TRBJ2-7; 12 bases match TRBD2. J lost 5 bases, V lost 5 bases, and 10 bases had no gene match. In germline, CDR1 is SGHTA, CDR2 FQGNSA. CDR3 length: 16 residues. The CDR3 region is CASSSASGRARHEQYF. CDR3 DNA sequence: TGTGCCAGCAGCAGCGCTAGCGGGAGGGCCCGGCACGAGCAGTACTTC.

The V call is TRBV30, the J call TRBJ1-1; the match to TRBD1 covers 10 bases. The germline gives CDR1 GTSNPN, CDR2 SVGIG (reference sequence). The trim removed 4 bases at V and 13 bases at J, leaving 12 bases unmatched. This CDR3 is 13 amino acids long. The CDR3 coding sequence is TGTGCCTGGACCGGGGTCAGGGACAGGGGATGTTTCTTT. This sequence encodes CAWTGVRDRGCFF.

The chain joins TRBV27 to TRBJ1-5, with TRBD1 matching over 7 bases. The germline gives CDR1 MNHEY, CDR2 SMNVEV (reference sequence). Trimming at V came to 2 bases and at J to 7 bases, leaving 5 bases not matched to a gene. The CDR3 runs 14 residues. CDR3: CASSLLHRGQPQHF. The CDR3 DNA follows: TGTGCCAGCAGTTTACTACACAGGGGACAGCCCCAGCATTTT.

This clone was observed at least ten times. The rearrangement uses TRBV30 and TRBJ2-7; D perhaps matches TRBD2 (6 bases). Germline CDR1 and CDR2: GTSNPN and SVGIG (reference sequence). V lost 1 base, J lost 4 bases, and 14 bases lay in between. The CDR3 has 14 residues. CDR3 DNA sequence: TGTGCCTGGAGTGAGCAGGGAGGCCCTTACGAGCAGTACTTC. It translates to CAWSEQGGPYEQYF.

The chain employs TRBV19 and TRBJ1-2, with D uncertain. The CDR3 loop spans 14 amino acids. V was shortened by 3 bases and J by 7 bases, with 15 bases between the two germline ends. Germline V CDR1 and CDR2: LNHDA, SQIVND (reference sequence). The DNA for the CDR3 is TGTGCCAGTAGTATTGGTGGCAGAGAGTCTGGCTACACCTTC. Encoded protein: CASSIGGRESGYTF.

This clone was detected only a few times. This rearrangement joins TRBV7-2 to TRBJ2-1; weak D call: TRBD1 (6 bases). Between the trimmed V and J ends, which lost 3 bases and 8 bases, there was a span of 11 bases. The CDR3 extends over 13 amino acids. The germline V gene has CDR1 SGHTA and CDR2 FQGNSA. The CDR3 DNA sequence: TGTGCCAGCAGCTTTGAACAGGGCGATGAGCAGTTCTTC. It encodes CASSFEQGDEQFF.

The chain recombines TRBV30 with TRBJ2-5; D perhaps matches TRBD1 (6 bases). Per germline, CDR1 GTSNPN and CDR2 SVGIG (reference sequence). Trimming pared 1 base from V and 4 bases from J, leaving 16 bases between. The CDR3 sequence is 15 residues long. This CDR3 is CAWSALAGRGETQYF. DNA for the CDR3: TGTGCCTGGAGTGCCCTGGCCGGCAGGGGAGAGACCCAGTACTTC.

V gene TRBV25-1 combines with J gene TRBJ1-6; maybe TRBD1 (5 bases). The germline V and J ends were trimmed by 8 bases and 1 base, with 12 bases remaining between them. Germline V gene lookup returns CDR1 MGHDK and CDR2 SYGVNS. CDR3 length equals 15 residues. CDR3 bases: TGTGCCAGCGGACCGAGGGGTTCCTATAATTCACCCCTCCACTTT. It encodes CASGPRGSYNSPLHF.

V gene TRBV29-1 combines with J gene TRBJ2-5, with 9 nucleotides matching TRBD1. Germline V CDR1 and CDR2: SQVTM, ANQGSEA. V lost 7 bases, J lost 2 bases, and 5 bases stayed unmatched. The length of the CDR3 is 13 residues. Here the CDR3 DNA reads TGCAGCGCTGGGGACAGGGCGCAAGAGACCCAGTACTTC. As protein: CSAGDRAQETQYF.

The genes are TRBV14 and TRBJ2-1; 12 bases align to TRBD1. The V and J ends lost 0 bases and 9 bases, in that order; junction bases with no gene match: 6. Looked up from germline, CDR1 is SGHDN and CDR2 is FVKESK. The CDR3 is made up of 16 amino acids. The CDR3 protein is CASSQEPGQGASEQFF. In DNA, the CDR3 is TGTGCCAGCAGCCAAGAGCCGGGACAGGGGGCCTCTGAGCAGTTCTTC.

This clone was seen a few times. The rearrangement links TRBV7-2 to TRBJ2-3; the D call may be TRBD1 or TRBD2 (5 bases each). This CDR3 comprises 17 residues. Trimming removed 5 bases at V and 2 bases at J, with 20 bases between. From germline, CDR1 is SGHTA and CDR2 FQGNSA. DNA of the CDR3: TGTGCCAGCAGCCAAAGGGAAGGGACGGTAGCCACAGATACGCAGTATTTT. As protein: CASSQREGTVATDTQYF.

In its sample, this clone was seen a few times. The chain links TRBV6-6 to TRBJ2-5; TRBD2 agrees at 16 bases. Germline CDR1 MNHNY, CDR2 SVGAGI (reference sequence). The CDR3 totals 16 residues. V was pared by 6 bases and J by 7 bases, with 8 bases of the junction left unmatched. Written as DNA, the CDR3 is TGTGCCAGCAGCCGTGGGACTAGCGGGAGGGCCGTGACCCAGTACTTC. This sequence encodes CASSRGTSGRAVTQYF.

As concerns this clone: The same CDR3 also results from other DNA sequences found in this sample. The J gene is TRBJ2-3, the V gene TRBV5-1; possible D gene TRBD2, 5 bases. This CDR3 has 14 residues. Germline lookup yields CDR1 SGHRS and CDR2 YFSETQ. Trimming shortened V by 2 bases and J by 2 bases, and 9 bases separated the two germline ends. The CDR3 region has the DNA TGCGCCAGCAGCTTCTCGGGATCCACAGATACGCAGTATTTT. Amino acid sequence: CASSFSGSTDTQYF. The full variable domain, in which reference TRBV5-1 and TRBJ2-3 provide the parts outside the CDR3, is KAGVTQTPRYLIKTRGQQVTLSCSPISGHRSVSWYQQTPGQGLQFLFEYFSETQRNKGNFPGRFSGRQFSNSRSEMNVSTLELGDSALYLCASSFSGSTDTQYFGPGTRLTVL.

At least ten counts were recorded for this clone. The chain combines TRBV30 with TRBJ1-5; D possibly corresponds to TRBD1 (6 bases). This CDR3 is 15 amino acids long. Germline V lookup: CDR1 GTSNPN, CDR2 SVGIG (reference sequence). The ends were cut back, 3 bases at V and 6 bases at J, with 18 bases in the middle. CDR3 in amino acids: CAWSLQGGAGQPQHF. The CDR3 nucleotides are TGTGCCTGGAGCCTACAGGGCGGGGCTGGTCAGCCCCAGCATTTT.

This chain connects TRBV7-9 to TRBJ2-5, with TRBD1 matching 9 bases. The CDR3 covers 15 residues. Germline values: CDR1 SEHNR, CDR2 FQNEAQ (reference sequence). V lost 3 bases and J lost 4; bases outside the gene matches: 6. The CDR3 spells CASSLRQGGRETQYF. CDR3 DNA sequence: TGTGCCAGCAGCTTGCGACAGGGGGGGCGAGAGACCCAGTACTTC. Filled out from reference TRBV7-9 and TRBJ2-5, the complete variable domain reads DTGVSQNPRHKITKRGQNVTFRCDPISEHNRLYWYRQTLGQGPEFLTYFQNEAQLEKSRLLSDRFSAERPKGSFSTLEIQRTEQGDSAMYLCASSLRQGGRETQYFGPGTRLLVL.

There are a few counts of this clone. The V call is TRBV5-1, the J call TRBJ2-3; D ambiguous. Trimming pared 0 bases from V and 1 base from J, leaving 6 bases between. This CDR3 contains 14 residues. CDR1 is SGHRS, CDR2 YFSETQ, per germline. CDR3 sequence reads: CASSLGLGTDTQYF. For the CDR3, the DNA is TGCGCCAGCAGCTTGGGTCTGGGCACAGATACGCAGTATTTT.

This clone was detected only a few times. This chain's CDR3 is CASSQTGLSSYNEQFF. Here the CDR3 DNA reads TGTGCCAGCAGCCAAACAGGGTTAAGCTCCTACAATGAGCAGTTCTTC. The gene calls are TRBV14 and TRBJ2-1, with D possibly being TRBD1 (6 bases). Trimming stripped 2 bases from V and 0 bases from J, with 11 bases between. Per germline, CDR1 SGHDN and CDR2 FVKESK. This CDR3 is built from 16 residues.

The rearrangement links TRBV18 to TRBJ2-5, with no clear D. Trimming removed 3 bases from V and 2 bases from J, with 10 bases in between. From germline, CDR1 is KGHSH and CDR2 LQKENI. The CDR3 loop spans 14 amino acids. The CDR3 protein is CASSPQVGQETQYF. The CDR3 nucleotides read TGTGCCAGCTCACCCCAAGTCGGGCAAGAGACCCAGTACTTC.

The chain links TRBV12-5 to TRBJ2-7; 9 nucleotides align to TRBD1. V was clipped by 0 bases and J by 7 bases; unmatched bases: 16. This CDR3 comprises 18 residues. Germline CDR1 LGHNT, CDR2 FRNRAP. This chain's CDR3 is CASGLVLPRGDRAGEQYF. DNA for the CDR3: TGTGCTAGTGGTTTGGTACTACCCCGAGGGGACAGGGCAGGAGAGCAGTACTTC.

V is TRBV2 and J is TRBJ2-4; a weak D match, TRBD1 (6 bases). Germline-derived CDR1 and CDR2 are SNHLY and FYNNEI. CDR3 length: 14 residues. V lost 5 bases, J lost 8 bases, and 16 bases lay in between. The CDR3 DNA is TGTGCCAGCAGTACGGACAGAGGGTCAGACATTCAGTACTTC. This encodes CASSTDRGSDIQYF.

The chain combines TRBV11-1 with TRBJ2-3; D gene ambiguous. Trimming removed 5 bases from V and 5 bases from J, with 2 bases in between. Germline assignment: CDR1 SGHAT and CDR2 FQDESV (reference sequence). The CDR3 contains 10 residues. CDR3 in DNA: TGTGCCAGCAGCCGAGATACGCAGTATTTT. Its translation: CASSRDTQYF. The full variable domain, in which reference TRBV11-1 and TRBJ2-3 provide the parts outside the CDR3, is EAEVAQSPRYKITEKSQAVAFWCDPISGHATLYWYRQILGQGPELLVQFQDESVVDDSQLPKDRFSAERLKGVDSTLKIQPAELGDSAMYLCASSRDTQYFGPGTRLTVL.